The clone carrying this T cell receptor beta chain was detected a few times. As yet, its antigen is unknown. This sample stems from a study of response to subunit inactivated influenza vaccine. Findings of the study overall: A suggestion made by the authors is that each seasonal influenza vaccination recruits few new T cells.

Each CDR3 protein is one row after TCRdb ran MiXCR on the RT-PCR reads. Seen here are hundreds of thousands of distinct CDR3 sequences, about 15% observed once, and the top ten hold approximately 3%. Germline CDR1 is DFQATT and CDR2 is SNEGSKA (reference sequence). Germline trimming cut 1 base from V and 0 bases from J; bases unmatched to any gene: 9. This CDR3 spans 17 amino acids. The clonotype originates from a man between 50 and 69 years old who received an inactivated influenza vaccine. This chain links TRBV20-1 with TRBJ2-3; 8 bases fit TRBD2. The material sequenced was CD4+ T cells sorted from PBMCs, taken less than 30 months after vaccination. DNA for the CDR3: TGCAGTGCTAGAGCACTAGCGGCGAACCTTAGCACAGATACGCAGTATTTT. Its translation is CSARALAANLSTDTQYF.